This is a list of T cell receptor beta chains from one sample in a study of PD-L1 blockade in urothelial cancer. Libraries were prepared by immunoSEQ multiplex PCR; TCRdb keeps only in-frame clonotypes and omits some of them. The table includes 100,000 to 150,000 clones, roughly 84% detected once. The starting material was PBMCs, obtained around atezolizumab (anti-PD-L1) treatment. Source of these receptors: a middle-aged man with urothelial cancer. CDR3s include the opening cysteine and the closing phenylalanine or tryptophan. The D gene is left open where the match is weak. Expanded clones get a size class; other rows say once, few or many, or leave the size out.

>NA|NA|TRBJ2-7|16|TRBV18
CASSPLRGRDSYEQYF
TGTGCCAGCTCACCACTTCGCGGAAGAGATTCCTACGAGCAGTACTTC
>NA|NA|TRBJ2-5|14|TRBV7-2
CASRSRQSSRTQYF
TGTGCCAGCAGGTCTAGACAGTCCTCCAGGACCCAGTACTTC
>NA|TRBD1|TRBJ1-5|15|TRBV19
CASSHRDRGDQPQHF
TGTGCCAGTAGTCACCGGGACAGGGGAGATCAGCCCCAGCATTTT
>NA|TRBD1|TRBJ1-5|13|TRBV15
CATSSDRAQPQHF
TGTGCCACCAGCAGCGACAGGGCTCAGCCCCAGCATTTT
>NA|NA|TRBJ2-7|15|TRBV5-1
CASSLTVLSSYEQYF
TGCGCCAGCAGCCTGACAGTCCTTAGCTCCTACGAGCAGTACTTC
>NA|TRBD1|TRBJ1-1|14|TRBV28
CASSRRGANTEAFF
TGTGCCAGCAGCCGCAGGGGGGCGAACACTGAAGCTTTCTTT
>NA|NA|TRBJ1-4|14|TRBV30
CAWKGAAKNEKLFF
TGTGCCTGGAAAGGGGCCGCGAAAAATGAAAAACTGTTTTTT
>NA|NA|TRBJ2-2|14|TRBV27
CASRDDQGTGELFF
TGTGCCAGCAGAGATGACCAGGGCACCGGGGAGCTGTTTTTT
>NA|NA|TRBJ1-5|14|TRBV19
CASRAGASNQPQHF
TGTGCCAGTAGGGCGGGGGCCAGCAATCAGCCCCAGCATTTT
>NA|TRBD1|TRBJ2-2|12|TRBV7-9
CASSSHDRGVFF
TGTGCCAGCAGCTCCCACGACAGGGGGGTGTTTTTT
>NA|NA|TRBJ2-3|11|TRBV7-9
CASSLSDTQYF
TGTGCCAGCAGCTTATCGGATACGCAGTATTTT
>NA|NA|TRBJ2-7|13|TRBV28
CASSRLPGYEQYF
TGTGCCAGCAGCCGACTGCCGGGCTACGAGCAGTACTTC
>NA|NA|TRBJ1-1|15|TRBV19
CASSRRGQSNTEAFF
TGTGCCAGTAGTCGGCGGGGCCAATCGAACACTGAAGCTTTCTTT
>NA|NA|TRBJ2-1|14|TRBV25-1
CASSGEGHRNEQFF
TGTGCCAGCAGTGGCGAGGGACATCGCAATGAGCAGTTCTTC
>NA|NA|TRBJ1-1|16|TRBV30
CAWSKGGEGPLAEAFF
TGTGCCTGGAGTAAAGGGGGGGAGGGTCCGTTAGCAGAAGCTTTCTTT
>few|NA|TRBJ2-7|10|TRBV28
CATRDGTEYF
TGTGCCACGCGGGACGGAACAGAGTACTTC
>NA|NA|TRBJ1-5|15|TRBV19
CASSRGALDGQPQHF
TGTGCCAGTAGTCGGGGGGCCCTAGATGGACAGCCCCAGCATTTT
>NA|TRBD2|TRBJ2-2|15|TRBV27
CASAATAGVIGELFF
TGTGCCAGCGCCGCCACAGCGGGAGTGATCGGGGAGCTGTTTTTT
>NA|TRBD1|TRBJ2-7|14|TRBV7-8
CASSLGTGIYEQYF
TGTGCCAGCAGCCTCGGGACAGGGATCTACGAGCAGTACTTC
>once|TRBD1|TRBJ1-3|16|TRBV18
CASSPGTGASGNTIYF
TGTGCCAGCTCACCGGGGACAGGAGCCTCTGGAAACACCATATATTTT
>once|NA|TRBJ2-5|14|TRBV4-2
CASSHELRKETQYF
TGTGCCAGCAGCCACGAGCTGAGGAAAGAGACCCAGTACTTC
>NA|NA|TRBJ2-7|12|TRBV5-6
CASSSPRGEQYF
TGTGCCAGCAGCTCACCTAGGGGCGAGCAGTACTTC
>NA|TRBD1|TRBJ1-1|11|TRBV20-1
CSASPGGMAFF
TGCAGTGCTTCCCCAGGGGGTATGGCTTTCTTT
>once|TRBD1|TRBJ1-5|15|TRBV30
CAWSVGTGGNQPQHF
TGTGCCTGGAGTGTAGGGACAGGTGGGAATCAGCCCCAGCATTTT